Shown below are 15 T cell receptor beta chains from a single sample sequenced in a study of T cell repertoires in ileal Crohn's disease. Sequencing used immunoSEQ multiplex PCR; TCRdb keeps in-frame clones, though not all of them. The table records 2,500 to 3,500 clones, about 69% of them present only once. Described time point: proximal margin of the surgical specimen (macroscopically non-inflamed). Sequencing was performed on ileal tissue. These receptors were taken from an adult with Crohn's disease.

This clone was recorded once. The genes are TRBV6-1 and TRBJ1-1; unclear D gene. V dropped 8 bases and J dropped 5 bases, with 21 bases sitting between them. This CDR3 has 15 amino acids. CDR1 is MNHNS and CDR2 is SASEGT in the germline V gene. CDR3 DNA sequence: TGTGCCAGCCCCTCCGAGGTAGGGATGCCAACTGAAGCTTTCTTT. Residues: CASPSEVGMPTEAFF.

The rearrangement joins TRBV9 to TRBJ1-3, with D uncertain. Per the germline V gene, CDR1 is SGDLS and CDR2 is YYNGEE. The CDR3 spans 17 residues. Trimming removed 4 bases at V and 1 base at J, with 18 bases between. DNA for the CDR3: TGTGCCAGCAGCTCCCCGCGTCGGGATCAATCTGGAAACACCATATATTTT. Amino acids: CASSSPRRDQSGNTIYF. Supplemented by reference TRBV9 and TRBJ1-3, the full variable domain reads DSGVTQTPKHLITATGQRVTLRCSPRSGDLSVYWYQQSLDQGLQFLIQYYNGEERAKGNILERFSAQQFPDLHSELNLSSLELGDSALYFCASSSPRRDQSGNTIYFGEGSWLTVV.

This clone was observed a few times. The chain is built from TRBV4-2 and TRBJ1-1; D is possibly TRBD1 (5 bases). V was pared by 2 bases and J by 3 bases, with 28 bases between. The CDR3 has 20 amino acids. Germline-derived CDR1 and CDR2 are LGHNA and YNFKEQ. The CDR3 nucleotides are TGTGCCAGCAGCCAAACCAACCGGGGAGGGCTAGGGGCGTTCCACACTGAAGCTTTCTTT. Its translation is CASSQTNRGGLGAFHTEAFF.

This chain joins TRBV7-2 and TRBJ2-1; 9 nucleotides align to TRBD2. The ends lost 7 bases at V and 3 bases at J; junction bases unmatched: 7. Germline assignment: CDR1 SGHTA and CDR2 FQGNSA. The CDR3 sequence is 15 residues long. Here the CDR3 DNA reads TGTGCCAGCATCCCGGGACTAGCTCGCTACAATGAGCAGTTCTTC. Translation: CASIPGLARYNEQFF.

This clone was detected once. The V call is TRBV27, the J call TRBJ1-1; possible D gene TRBD1, 5 bases. Trimming removed 6 bases at V and 7 bases at J, with 12 bases between. CDR3 length: 12 residues. CDR1 and CDR2 from the germline V gene are MNHEY and SMNVEV (reference sequence). CDR3 bases: TGTGCCAGCAGGGGGGTCGTGGGTGAAGCTTTCTTT. Encoded protein: CASRGVVGEAFF.

The genes are TRBV14 and TRBJ2-3; 8 bases are a match to TRBD1. The CDR3 spans 16 residues. CDR1 is SGHDN and CDR2 is FVKESK in the germline V gene. V dropped 3 bases and J dropped 3; count of bases not matched to a gene: 8. The CDR3 sequence is CASSQSPDRVTDTQYF. For the CDR3, the DNA is TGTGCCAGCAGCCAGTCTCCGGACAGGGTAACAGATACGCAGTATTTT.

V usage is TRBV2 and J usage is TRBJ1-4; no reliable D call. V gave up 8 bases and J gave up 0 bases, with 10 bases separating them. CDR3 length equals 14 residues. CDR1 is SNHLY, CDR2 FYNNEI, per germline. CDR3 residues: CASESDATNEKLFF. The CDR3 nucleotides are TGTGCCAGCGAATCCGATGCAACTAATGAAAAACTGTTTTTT.

This chain links TRBV30 with TRBJ1-3, with a weak D call TRBD1 (5 bases). The CDR3 spans 15 residues. V was pared by 5 bases and J by 0 bases, with 14 bases between. The germline V gene encodes CDR1 GTSNPN and CDR2 SVGIG (reference sequence). The CDR3 nucleotides are TGTGCCTGGGTGGCCAACAGGCTCTCTGGAAACACCATATATTTT. Encoded protein: CAWVANRLSGNTIYF.

The chain combines TRBV30 with TRBJ2-6, with 7 positions matching TRBD1. Germline loops: CDR1 GTSNPN, CDR2 SVGIG (reference sequence). The CDR3 sequence is 15 residues long. V lost 7 bases, J lost 0 bases, and 6 bases stayed unmatched. The CDR3 sequence: CAFRDRSSGANVLTF. The CDR3 DNA reads TGTGCCTTCCGGGACAGAAGCTCTGGGGCCAACGTCCTGACTTTC.

This chain links TRBV4-3 with TRBJ1-2; no definite D call. The V gene lost 0 bases and the J gene lost 4 bases, with 12 bases spanning the gap. Germline V CDR1 and CDR2: LGHNA, YSLEER. The CDR3 covers 15 residues. The chain's CDR3 is CASSQEQGLPYGYTF. The CDR3 DNA reads TGCGCCAGCAGCCAAGAGCAAGGCCTTCCCTATGGCTACACCTTC.

The chain has TRBV19 and TRBJ2-5, with D possibly being TRBD2 (6 bases). V lost 3 bases to trimming and J lost 4 bases, with 12 bases between them. Germline V CDR1 and CDR2: LNHDA, SQIVND (reference sequence). The CDR3 has 14 residues. CDR3 loop: CASSISAGLETQYF. In DNA form, the CDR3 reads TGTGCCAGTAGTATCTCGGCGGGACTAGAGACCCAGTACTTC.

This chain uses TRBV11-3 with TRBJ1-1; unclear D gene. CDR1 is SGHNT, CDR2 YENEEA, per germline. The CDR3 has 12 amino acids. V dropped 5 bases and J dropped 4 bases, with 8 bases sitting between them. The CDR3 is CASSPRGTEAFF. The CDR3 DNA sequence: TGTGCCAGCAGCCCTCGGGGCACTGAAGCTTTCTTT.

By sample fraction, this clone is medium-sized (0.01 to 0.1%). V usage is TRBV4-1 and J usage is TRBJ2-1; 9 nucleotides agree with TRBD2. Germline values: CDR1 MGHRA, CDR2 YSYEKL. V shed 4 bases and J 0 bases; nucleotides not matched to a gene: 7. The CDR3 runs to 17 residues. The CDR3 region has the DNA TGCGCCAGCAGCCCGACTAGCGGTGGGCTCTCCTACAATGAGCAGTTCTTC. Protein product: CASSPTSGGLSYNEQFF.

V gene TRBV6-5 combines with J gene TRBJ2-1, with D tentatively TRBD1 (5 bases). CDR1 MNHEY and CDR2 SVGAGI come from the germline V gene. This CDR3 is built from 14 residues. V lost 5 bases and J 6 bases, leaving 14 bases between the germline ends. CDR3 in DNA: TGTGCCAGCAGTGAAGGACACCTCTCCAATGAGCAGTTCTTC. Amino acid sequence: CASSEGHLSNEQFF.

A single count supports this clone. The chain couples TRBV6-1 to TRBJ1-5; D is possibly TRBD1 (6 bases). The germline V gene has CDR1 MNHNS and CDR2 SASEGT. V lost 6 bases to trimming and J lost 2 bases, with 11 bases between them. This CDR3 comprises 14 residues. CDR3 amino acids: CASRPGVRNQPQHF. The DNA for the CDR3 is TGTGCCAGCAGGCCAGGGGTCCGCAATCAGCCCCAGCATTTT.